Below, 17 T cell receptor beta chains from the same sample are listed, as sequenced in a study of cytomegalovirus exposure and HLA in healthy donors. This table comes from immunoSEQ multiplex PCR, and its TCRdb copy is limited to in-frame clones, with some not included. There are over 200,000 clones in the sample; around 91% occur only once, and 3.1% lies in the top ten. The sequenced sample consisted of PBMCs. These receptor sequences come from a woman younger than 45 in good health and CMV-seronegative.

This clone was counted between two and nine times. The chain links TRBV2 to TRBJ2-7; no reliable D call. Germline CDR1 SNHLY, CDR2 FYNNEI. The CDR3 consists of 10 residues. Trimming took 6 bases from V and 6 from J, leaving 6 bases between them. DNA for the CDR3: TGTGCCAGCAGCTTTCCCGAGCAGTACTTC. Translated: CASSFPEQYF. The full variable domain, rest sourced from reference TRBV2 and TRBJ2-7, is EPEVTQTPSHQVTQMGQEVILRCVPISNHLYFYWYRQILGQKVEFLVSFYNNEISEKSEIFDDQFSVERPDGSNFTLKIRSTKLEDSAMYFCASSFPEQYFGPGTRLTVT.

V gene TRBV10-2 combines with J gene TRBJ2-7; 7 positions agree with TRBD2. Germline lookup yields CDR1 WSHSY and CDR2 SAAADI. The V gene end was trimmed by 6 bases and the J gene end by 3 bases; junction bases not matched to a gene: 8. This CDR3 is 14 amino acids long. CDR3 sequence: CASRDLAEIYEQYF. The DNA for the CDR3 is TGCGCCAGCAGAGACCTAGCGGAGATCTACGAGCAGTACTTC.

The CDR3 sequence is CASSLSRQSHYEQYF. CDR3 nucleotides: TGTGCCAGCAGCTTATCTCGGCAGAGCCACTACGAGCAGTACTTC. The rearrangement links TRBV7-7 to TRBJ2-7, with D unresolved. V shed 2 bases and J shed 3 bases, with 14 bases lying between them. The CDR3 is 15 residues long. Germline assignment: CDR1 SSHAT and CDR2 FNYEAQ (reference sequence).

V is TRBV7-9 and J is TRBJ1-3; 7 nucleotides line up with TRBD1. Trimming removed 5 bases from V and 0 bases from J; junction bases left unmatched: 16. The length of the CDR3 is 19 residues. CDR1 is SEHNR and CDR2 is FQNEAQ in the germline V gene (reference sequence). CDR3 amino acids: CASSTQPAGGSISGNTIYF. Written as DNA, the CDR3 is TGTGCCAGCAGCACGCAACCCGCAGGGGGATCGATCTCTGGAAACACCATATATTTT.

V usage is TRBV5-1 and J usage is TRBJ2-3; D is unclear. Trimming left V 6 bases short and J 0 bases short, with 14 bases between. The CDR3 totals 15 residues. Per the germline V gene, CDR1 is SGHRS and CDR2 is YFSETQ. CDR3 DNA: TGCGCCAGCACGACCGAGGAGACTAGCACAGATACGCAGTATTTT. As protein: CASTTEETSTDTQYF.

The chain combines TRBV18 with TRBJ2-1, with D perhaps matching TRBD2 (5 bases). V gave up 3 bases and J gave up 0 bases, with 12 bases separating them. Germline values: CDR1 KGHSH, CDR2 LQKENI. CDR3 size: 16 residues. CDR3 amino acids: CASSPGLGSSYNEQFF. The CDR3 DNA sequence: TGTGCCAGCTCACCCGGACTGGGCAGCTCCTACAATGAGCAGTTCTTC.

V is TRBV27 and J is TRBJ2-7; TRBD2 is a possible D gene (6 bases). Trimming took off 6 bases at V and 0 bases at J, with 12 bases between the two ends. This CDR3 has 14 residues. CDR1 MNHEY and CDR2 SMNVEV come from the germline V gene (reference sequence). As DNA, the CDR3 is TGTGCCAGCAGGAGGTTGGGGGGCTCCTACGAGCAGTACTTC. This encodes CASRRLGGSYEQYF.

The genes are TRBV5-1 and TRBJ2-5; 7 bases map to TRBD1. Germline values: CDR1 SGHRS, CDR2 YFSETQ. The CDR3 runs to 15 residues. V lost 9 bases and J lost 4; bases outside the gene matches: 15. The CDR3, as DNA: TGCGCCACATCGACAGGGACAGTGACGGTAGAGACCCAGTACTTC. This sequence encodes CATSTGTVTVETQYF.

This clone was counted a single time. This rearrangement joins TRBV2 to TRBJ2-5; 11 bases agree with TRBD2. V lost 4 bases and J lost 0; bases outside the gene matches: 1. The CDR3 totals 15 residues. CDR1 and CDR2 (germline): SNHLY, FYNNEI. The CDR3 region has the DNA TGTGCCAGCAGTGGACTAGCGGGAAACCAAGAGACCCAGTACTTC. This sequence encodes CASSGLAGNQETQYF.

V is TRBV4-3 and J is TRBJ2-5; D is uncertain. Looked up from germline, CDR1 is LGHNA and CDR2 is YSLEER. The CDR3 consists of 14 residues. V was clipped by 1 base and J by 1 base, with 7 bases between them. Written as DNA, the CDR3 is TGCGCCAGCAGCCAAGGGACGGCCCAAGAGACCCAGTACTTC. It codes for CASSQGTAQETQYF.

The genes are TRBV2 and TRBJ2-7; TRBD2 agrees at 9 bases. The CDR3 is 15 residues long. V lost 1 base, J lost 3 bases, and 4 bases stayed unmatched. The V gene's germline CDR1 is SNHLY and CDR2 FYNNEI. The CDR3 loop reads CASSEGLAALYEQYF. The CDR3 coding sequence is TGTGCCAGCAGTGAAGGACTAGCGGCTCTCTACGAGCAGTACTTC.

The rearrangement joins TRBV27 to TRBJ2-7; D not certain. The CDR3 covers 13 residues. V was pared by 6 bases and J by 0 bases, with 9 bases between. The germline V gene has CDR1 MNHEY and CDR2 SMNVEV (reference sequence). CDR3 in amino acids: CASSPGGSYEQYF. The CDR3 DNA follows: TGTGCCAGCAGCCCCGGTGGCTCCTACGAGCAGTACTTC.

The chain is built from TRBV4-3 and TRBJ2-1; 7 bases agree with TRBD2. Trimming cost V 4 bases and J 4 bases; bases outside gene matches: 4. The CDR3 has 14 amino acids. Per germline, CDR1 LGHNA and CDR2 YSLEER. CDR3 region: CASSRGGGYNEQFF. In DNA form, the CDR3 reads TGCGCCAGCAGCCGAGGCGGGGGATACAATGAGCAGTTCTTC.

The V gene is TRBV6-5, the J gene TRBJ2-3; D not resolved. Trimming stripped 2 bases from V and 6 bases from J, with 9 bases between. The CDR3 has 13 amino acids. Germline V gene lookup returns CDR1 MNHEY and CDR2 SVGAGI. In DNA form, the CDR3 reads TGTGCCAGCAGTTACGCCAATTTGGATACGCAGTATTTT. Residues: CASSYANLDTQYF.

A note on this clone: Other DNA variants within this sample encode the same CDR3. V gene TRBV29-1 combines with J gene TRBJ1-1, with D maybe TRBD1 (6 bases). Between the trimmed V and J ends, which lost 6 bases and 0 bases, there was a span of 11 bases. This CDR3 contains 13 residues. Germline V gene sequence: CDR1 SQVTM, CDR2 ANQGSEA. CDR3 bases: TGCAGCGTCGTAGGGACATTGAACACTGAAGCTTTCTTT. This gives the protein CSVVGTLNTEAFF.

V is TRBV19 and J is TRBJ2-7; 7 bases agree with TRBD2. The CDR3 is made up of 14 amino acids. With V trimmed by 3 bases and J by 5 bases, 7 bases remained unmatched. Germline lookup yields CDR1 LNHDA and CDR2 SQIVND (reference sequence). CDR3 in amino acids: CASSILGGSNEQYF. The CDR3, as DNA: TGTGCCAGTAGTATCCTTGGCGGGAGTAACGAGCAGTACTTC.

The CDR3 region has the DNA TGTGCCACCAAAGTGGGGATGAGCACAGATACGCAGTATTTT. Translated, it gives CATKVGMSTDTQYF. This chain connects TRBV6-5 to TRBJ2-3, with D unclear. The CDR3 extends over 14 amino acids. Germline V lookup: CDR1 MNHEY, CDR2 SVGAGI. V lost 10 bases and J lost 0, with 14 bases in between.